This T cell receptor (beta chain) was recorded in a study of T cells in Graves' hyperthyroidism and ophthalmopathy. This clonotype was seen many times. TCR beta CDR3 regions were amplified from RNA transcripts. In the first-round RT-PCR of the TCR CDR3, the HTBI primer set was used. TCRdb reprocessed the multiplex PCR reads with MiXCR, giving one entry per CDR3 protein. This repertoire shows approximately 600,000 distinct CDR3 sequences, less than 25% found once; its top ten account for around a third. Specimen: blood. The sequence derives from a man younger than 40 with Graves' ophthalmopathy.

The CDR3 loop is CASSSERTGNQPQHF. CDR3 nucleotides: TGTGCCAGCAGTTCCGAAAGGACAGGGAATCAGCCCCAGCATTTT. The genes are TRBV27 and TRBJ1-5; 8 bases agree with TRBD1. The J segment lost 4 bases and the V segment lost 4 bases, leaving 6 bases of the junction unmatched. CDR3 size: 15 residues. The germline gives CDR1 MNHEY, CDR2 SMNVEV (reference sequence).